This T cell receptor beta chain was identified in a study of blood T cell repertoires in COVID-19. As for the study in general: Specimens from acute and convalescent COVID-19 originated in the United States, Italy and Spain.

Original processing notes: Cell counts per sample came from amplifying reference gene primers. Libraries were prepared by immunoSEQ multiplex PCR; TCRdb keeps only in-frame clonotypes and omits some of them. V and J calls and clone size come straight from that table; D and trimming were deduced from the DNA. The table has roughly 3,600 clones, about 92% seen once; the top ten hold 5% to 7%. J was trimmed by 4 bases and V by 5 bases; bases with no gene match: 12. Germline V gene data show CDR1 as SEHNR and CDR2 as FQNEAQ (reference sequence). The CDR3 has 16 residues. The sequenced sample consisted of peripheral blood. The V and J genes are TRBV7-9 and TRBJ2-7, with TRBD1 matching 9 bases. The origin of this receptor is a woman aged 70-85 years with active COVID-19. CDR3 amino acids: CASSPPPGQGPYEQYF. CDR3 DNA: TGTGCCAGCAGCCCACCCCCGGGACAGGGACCTTACGAGCAGTACTTC.